This T cell receptor (beta chain) stems from a study of T cell responses to AZD1222 COVID-19 vaccine. This clone was detected only once. The target antigen is unknown. Assay used: immunoSEQ multiplex PCR; TCRdb lists only in-frame clones, some missing. The table has tens of thousands of clones, about 89% seen once; the top ten hold 3.5% to 5.5%. The CDR3 is 15 residues long. V lost 1 base, J lost 10 bases, and 17 bases lay in between. Germline V gene lookup returns CDR1 KGHSH and CDR2 LQKENI. Findings and limits, study-wide: A mostly white British donor set with more females was recruited, and clonal diversity was possibly underestimated.

This receptor was taken from an adult in good health. The rearrangement links TRBV18 to TRBJ2-1, with a possible D match to TRBD2 (6 bases). The sample was peripheral blood, taken on day 0 of MenACWY control vaccination. The CDR3 sequence: CASSPLPGAGGEQFF. The CDR3 nucleotides read TGTGCCAGCTCACCACTCCCCGGAGCCGGGGGAGAGCAGTTCTTC.